This T cell receptor beta chain was sequenced during a study of T-cell memory formation after mild COVID-19. Study-level points and caveats: SARS-CoV-2 specificity of second-wave clones peaking day 37 was unconfirmed.

In TCRdb, the 5' RACE reads were re-called with MiXCR into one record per CDR3 protein. The sample has about 130,000 distinct CDR3 sequences, 16% seen once. This clonotype was observed a handful of times. Its antigen is unidentified. This CDR3 contains 15 residues. The TCR was taken from an adult woman who had mild COVID-19 (a few samples of this study predate the infection). Cell type and time point are not known. The specimen was PBMCs or a T cell subset sorted from them (not recorded which). The chain has TRBV21-1 and TRBJ2-7; the listed D gene, TRBD1, was not tested against the DNA. TRBV21-1 is designated a pseudogene. This chain's CDR3 is CASSKEGDSFYEQYF. The CDR3 nucleotides are TGTGCCAGCAGCAAAGAGGGGGATTCTTTCTACGAGCAGTACTTC.